This T cell receptor beta chain was recovered during a study of cytomegalovirus exposure and HLA in healthy donors. At the level of the study: The early release's HLA-typed donors yielded 65 million to 85 million unique TCRs. Assignment to the Caucasian-associated ancestry cluster applied to 81% of the 350 to 500 genotyped donors.

A note on this clone: The antigen is unknown.

A multiplex PCR was run with 60 Vbeta primers and 13 Jbeta primers. Here immunoSEQ multiplex PCR was the method, and the copy in TCRdb shows in-frame clones only, minus some. The sample includes roughly 57,000 clones. Germline CDR1 is KGHSH and CDR2 is LQKENI. The ends were cut back, 3 bases at V and 4 bases at J, with 12 bases in the middle. The CDR3 has 14 residues. Overall study findings and caveats: CMV antigen specificity of three CMV-associated chains was confirmed in vitro.

The clonotype was recovered from a woman under 40 in good health and CMV-seropositive. The chain joins TRBV18 to TRBJ1-1, with D possibly matching TRBD1 (5 bases). Sequencing used PBMCs. In nucleotides, the CDR3 is TGTGCCAGCTCACCGGGGGGGGAAAGCACTGAAGCTTTCTTT. As protein: CASSPGGESTEAFF.